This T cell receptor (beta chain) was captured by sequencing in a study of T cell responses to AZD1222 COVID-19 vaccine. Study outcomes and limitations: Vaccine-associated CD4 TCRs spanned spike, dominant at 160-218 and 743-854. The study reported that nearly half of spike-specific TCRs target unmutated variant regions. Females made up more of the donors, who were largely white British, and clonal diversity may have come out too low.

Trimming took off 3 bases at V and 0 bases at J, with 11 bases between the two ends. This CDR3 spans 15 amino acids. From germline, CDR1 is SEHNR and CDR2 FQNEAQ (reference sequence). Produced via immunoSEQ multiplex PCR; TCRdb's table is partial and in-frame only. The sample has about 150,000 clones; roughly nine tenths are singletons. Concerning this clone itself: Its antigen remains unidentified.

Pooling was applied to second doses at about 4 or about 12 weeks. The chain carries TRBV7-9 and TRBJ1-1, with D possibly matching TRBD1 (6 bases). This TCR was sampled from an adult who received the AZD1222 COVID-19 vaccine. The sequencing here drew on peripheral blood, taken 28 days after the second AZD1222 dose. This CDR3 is CASSFRRGVNTEAFF. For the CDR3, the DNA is TGTGCCAGCAGCTTCAGGAGGGGGGTGAACACTGAAGCTTTCTTT. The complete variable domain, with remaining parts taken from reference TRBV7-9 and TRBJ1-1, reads DTGVSQNPRHKITKRGQNVTFRCDPISEHNRLYWYRQTLGQGPEFLTYFQNEAQLEKSRLLSDRFSAERPKGSFSTLEIQRTEQGDSAMYLCASSFRRGVNTEAFFGQGTRLTVV.